This T cell receptor beta chain stems from a study of cytomegalovirus exposure and HLA in healthy donors (dated by TCRdb to about 2017). About the study as a whole: According to a later analysis, one platform produced both the roughly 110 validation repertoires and the 620 or so repertoires of the first cohort. The aim of the study was to test whether cataloging public T cell receptors could identify signatures of past pathogen exposure. Along with the approximately 600-subject first cohort, a separate validation cohort of more than 90 different subjects was used. To predict cytomegalovirus infection status, the study combined high-throughput TCR immunosequencing, statistical association of individual TCRs with disease status, and machine learning.

The junction shows trimming of 1 base on V and 7 bases on J, and the gene matches do not reach 7 bases of it. Based on the germline V gene (reference sequence), the CDR1 and CDR2 sequences are GTSNPN and SVGIG. Reading from cysteine to phenylalanine, the CDR3 counts 14 amino acids. Left in the record is the CDR3 DNA by itself, 42 bases read in frame from the first base. What the authors observed across the whole study: According to the authors, the approach could potentially be generalized to other disease states and immunological phenotypes. Subsequent analysis determined that TCRs grouped into clusters in the first cohort also showed a tendency toward co-occurrence across the 90 to 150 validation repertoires, and approximately 94% of cluster scores exceeded 0. The validation cohort had no HLA typing available for a later analysis, so co-occurrence within that cohort was assessed over all 130 or so repertoires. In both the original and validation cohorts, the classifier was reported to diagnose cytomegalovirus status with high specificity and sensitivity. A total of 150 to 200 TCR beta chains were listed by the study as associated with cytomegalovirus. Three of the identified cytomegalovirus-associated TCR beta chains were confirmed in vitro to be specific for cytomegalovirus antigens. Across donors, most TCR sequences were observed very rarely, whereas some public TCRs were present in many individuals.

As for this clone: Its antigen remains undetermined. No qualities accompany the bases; no much larger clone lies one base away.

The donors belonged to the validation cohort of over a hundred subjects, which was separate from the roughly 670-subject first cohort. Libraries came from the immunoSEQ multiplex PCR assay. Concerning the study's data processing: A statistical classification framework was developed to diagnose cytomegalovirus status using the catalog of TCR beta chain sequences. Not all clones reach the TCRdb copy of this immuneACCESS table, which keeps in-frame sequences only. Checked studies attribute under half of the gap to unresolved V genes and leave the rest unexplained. The D gene and trimming were derived from the DNA, and the V and J assignments and clone size from that table. This sample has fewer than 90,000 clones in its table, and approximately 93% of those were observed once. Of the sample, roughly 3.3% falls within the top ten clones.

Sequencing was done on a sample of PBMCs. The TCR sequence derives from a woman aged 18-30 years in good health and CMV-seropositive. This chain joins TRBV30 to TRBJ2-4; the junction holds 7 bases that match TRBD2. The CDR3 protein sequence reads: CAWSDGGSMNIQYF. The nucleotides are TGTGCCTGGAGTGATGGCGGGAGTATGAACATTCAGTACTTC. The full variable domain, with segments outside the CDR3 supplied by the reference TRBV30 and TRBJ2-4 proteins, appears as SQTIHQWPATLVQPVGSPLSLECTVEGTSNPNLYWYRQAAGRGLQLLFYSVGIGQISSEVPQNLSASRPQDRQFILSSKKLLLSDSGFYLCAWSDGGSMNIQYFGAGTRLSVL.